This TCR beta chain was recorded in a study of blood T cell repertoires in COVID-19. In the study overall: The United States, Italy and Spain supplied acute and convalescent COVID-19 samples.

Original processing notes: Estimation of nucleated cell counts was performed using reference gene primer amplification. TCRdb's table, derived via immunoSEQ multiplex PCR, lists solely in-frame clones and lacks some. The D gene and trimming were derived from the DNA, and the V and J assignments and clone size from that table. The sample consists of around 260,000 clones, around 81% of them appearing once. Trimming removed 3 bases from V and 8 bases from J; junction bases left unmatched: 10. The length of the CDR3 is 14 residues. Germline-derived CDR1 and CDR2 are SGHRS and YFSETQ. The V gene is TRBV5-1, the J gene TRBJ1-2, with 7 bases lining up with TRBD1. The sample consisted of peripheral blood. The clonotype originates from a person between 65 and 79 years old with COVID-19, enrolled during active disease. The CDR3 DNA is TGCGCCAGCAGCTCCGACAGGGCCGGGGTCGGCTACACCTTC. Its protein product is CASSSDRAGVGYTF.